The next 27 T cell receptor beta chains were all read from a single sample in a study of OX40 agonist ivuxolimab in advanced cancers. The protocol was immunoSEQ multiplex PCR, while the TCRdb copy is restricted to in-frame clones and leaves out a portion. The sample yields 70,000 or so clones, roughly nine tenths seen once. The sequencing here drew on CD4+ or CD8+ T cells sorted from blood, taken in a trial of the OX40 agonist ivuxolimab. The receptors originated from an adult with an advanced solid tumor such as melanoma, head and neck, liver or kidney cancer.

J is TRBJ2-1 and V is TRBV13; TRBD2 agrees at 13 bases. Germline lookup yields CDR1 PRHDT and CDR2 FYEKMQ (reference sequence). V lost 5 bases to trimming and J lost 7 bases; unmatched junction nucleotides: 20. The CDR3 is 20 residues long. The CDR3 here is CASSAPGTVITSGRGNEQFF. The CDR3 DNA sequence: TGTGCCAGCAGCGCCCCCGGGACAGTGATAACTAGCGGGAGGGGTAATGAGCAGTTCTTC.

This chain joins TRBV28 and TRBJ2-7; possible D gene TRBD1, 6 bases. V lost 3 bases, J lost 2 bases, and 17 bases lay in between. CDR1 and CDR2 from the germline V gene are MDHEN and SYDVKM. The CDR3 has 16 amino acids. The CDR3: CASSFFGTPNAYEQYF. The CDR3 DNA reads TGTGCCAGCAGTTTTTTCGGGACACCAAATGCCTACGAGCAGTACTTC. The full variable domain, completed using reference TRBV28 and TRBJ2-7, is DVKVTQSSRYLVKRTGEKVFLECVQDMDHENMFWYRQDPGLGLRLIYFSYDVKMKEKGDIPEGYSVSREKKERFSLILESASTNQTSMYLCASSFFGTPNAYEQYFGPGTRLTVT.

The gene calls are TRBV5-1 and TRBJ2-7; D is possibly TRBD2 (7 bases). Germline V gene data show CDR1 as SGHRS and CDR2 as YFSETQ. The CDR3 spans 13 residues. V lost 2 bases and J 5 bases, leaving 11 bases between the germline ends. Here the CDR3 DNA reads TGCGCCAGCAGCTTACGGCGGGGGCACGAGCAGTACTTC. Protein: CASSLRRGHEQYF. The variable domain in full, with the rest retrieved from reference TRBV5-1 and TRBJ2-7, is KAGVTQTPRYLIKTRGQQVTLSCSPISGHRSVSWYQQTPGQGLQFLFEYFSETQRNKGNFPGRFSGRQFSNSRSEMNVSTLELGDSALYLCASSLRRGHEQYFGPGTRLTVT.

The rearrangement joins TRBV6-5 to TRBJ1-5; tentative D call: TRBD1 (6 bases). The CDR3 is 14 amino acids. Deletions cut 6 bases from V and 0 bases from J, with 9 bases between. CDR1 is MNHEY and CDR2 is SVGAGI in the germline V gene. The DNA of the CDR3 is TGTGCCAGCAGCATACAGGGTAGCAATCAGCCCCAGCATTTT. Translation gives CASSIQGSNQPQHF.

This chain links TRBV2 with TRBJ2-4; no reliable D call. The length of the CDR3 is 16 residues. The germline V and J ends were trimmed by 8 bases and 0 bases, with 17 bases remaining between them. CDR1 and CDR2 (germline): SNHLY, FYNNEI. The CDR3 DNA is TGTGCCAGCGGCCCTACGACTGCCCTAGCCAAAAACATTCAGTACTTC. This gives the protein CASGPTTALAKNIQYF. The variable domain in full, completed from reference TRBV2 and TRBJ2-4, reads EPEVTQTPSHQVTQMGQEVILRCVPISNHLYFYWYRQILGQKVEFLVSFYNNEISEKSEIFDDQFSVERPDGSNFTLKIRSTKLEDSAMYFCASGPTTALAKNIQYFGAGTRLSVL.

The CDR3 DNA is TGTGCCAGCAGCCCCTACCGGTCAGGAAGGGAGTGGACCGGGGAGCTGTTTTTT. Translated, it gives CASSPYRSGREWTGELFF. The V and J genes are TRBV5-6 and TRBJ2-2; TRBD2 is a possible D gene (5 bases). Germline values: CDR1 SGHDT, CDR2 YYEEEE. The germline V and J ends were trimmed by 4 bases and 5 bases, with 24 bases remaining between them. CDR3 length: 18 residues.

This clone was observed a single time. The J gene is TRBJ2-6, the V gene TRBV7-9, with D possibly matching TRBD1 (6 bases). Germline V CDR1 and CDR2: SEHNR, FQNEAQ (reference sequence). The CDR3 has 15 residues. V was pared by 8 bases and J by 2 bases, with 13 bases between. The CDR3 spells CASVPPGAGANVLTF. In DNA, the CDR3 is TGTGCCAGCGTACCACCAGGGGCTGGGGCCAACGTCCTGACTTTC.

The chain links TRBV10-3 to TRBJ2-7; D is perhaps TRBD2 (6 bases). V was clipped by 0 bases and J by 4 bases, with 10 bases between them. The CDR3 is 14 residues long. Germline values: CDR1 ENHRY, CDR2 SYGVKD. CDR3 DNA sequence: TGTGCCATCAGTGAGTCGTTGCGGGATTACGAGCAGTACTTC. This encodes CAISESLRDYEQYF.

The rearrangement joins TRBV5-6 to TRBJ1-2; 9 bases agree with TRBD1. This CDR3 has 16 amino acids. Germline-derived CDR1 and CDR2 are SGHDT and YYEEEE. J lost 0 bases, V lost 4 bases, and 7 bases had no gene match. CDR3 sequence reads: CASSLGQGIANYGYTF. The CDR3 region has the DNA TGTGCCAGCAGCCTGGGACAGGGAATAGCTAACTATGGCTACACCTTC.

V usage is TRBV15 and J usage is TRBJ1-5, with 7 bases matching TRBD1. CDR3 length equals 14 residues. CDR1 is LNHNV, CDR2 YYDKDF, per germline (reference sequence). V trimming: 8 bases; J trimming: 1 base; junction bases outside the gene matches: 5. CDR3 DNA sequence: TGTGCCACCGAAGGGGGCGAGAGCAATCAGCCCCAGCATTTT. It specifies CATEGGESNQPQHF.

The chain joins TRBV5-6 to TRBJ1-4; maybe TRBD1 (5 bases). The ends were cut back, 0 bases at V and 0 bases at J, with 12 bases in the middle. Germline CDR1 SGHDT, CDR2 YYEEEE. This CDR3 is built from 17 residues. For the CDR3, the DNA is TGTGCCAGCAGCTTGGCCGACGGGGGGTCAACTAATGAAAAACTGTTTTTT. It is translated as CASSLADGGSTNEKLFF.

The chain employs TRBV11-2 and TRBJ2-7, with a possible D match to TRBD2 (6 bases). CDR3 size: 14 residues. From germline, CDR1 is SGHAT and CDR2 FQNNGV. Trimming took 3 bases from V and 3 from J, leaving 12 bases between them. Here the CDR3 DNA reads TGTGCCAGCAGCTTTGTCGGGAGTGGCTACGAGCAGTACTTC. Translating gives CASSFVGSGYEQYF. The entire variable domain, with the rest obtained from reference TRBV11-2 and TRBJ2-7, is as follows: EAGVAQSPRYKIIEKRQSVAFWCNPISGHATLYWYQQILGQGPKLLIQFQNNGVVDDSQLPKDRFSAERLKGVDSTLKIQPAKLEDSAVYLCASSFVGSGYEQYFGPGTRLTVT.

The chain links TRBV28 to TRBJ2-1; 9 nucleotides match TRBD1. The V segment lost 10 bases and the J segment 8 bases; nucleotides outside the gene matches: 12. CDR1 MDHEN and CDR2 SYDVKM come from the germline V gene. The CDR3 runs to 14 residues. The DNA for the CDR3 is TGTGCCACCGTCGGGACAGGGTTAAACTATGAGCAGTTCTTC. It codes for CATVGTGLNYEQFF.

The V gene is TRBV9, the J gene TRBJ2-1; TRBD2 aligns across 9 bases. Germline V gene data show CDR1 as SGDLS and CDR2 as YYNGEE. This CDR3 comprises 15 residues. J lost 8 bases, V lost 0 bases, and 6 bases had no gene match. CDR3 residues: CASSVVREGRDEQFF. The CDR3 DNA reads as TGTGCCAGCAGCGTAGTGCGGGAGGGCCGGGATGAGCAGTTCTTC.

This chain connects TRBV6-5 to TRBJ2-7; D is perhaps TRBD2 (6 bases). The V gene lost 0 bases and the J gene lost 2 bases, with 11 bases spanning the gap. The CDR3 spans 15 residues. CDR1 MNHEY and CDR2 SVGAGI come from the germline V gene. As DNA, the CDR3 is TGTGCCAGCAGTTACTCGATACCGGGAGCCTACGAGCAGTACTTC. Protein sequence: CASSYSIPGAYEQYF.

This sequence joins TRBV10-3 and TRBJ2-7; 10 bases agree with TRBD1. The CDR3 covers 13 residues. CDR1 ENHRY and CDR2 SYGVKD come from the germline V gene. The CDR3 sequence is CATRQGASYEQYF. CDR3 nucleotides: TGTGCTACACGACAGGGGGCTTCCTACGAGCAGTACTTC.

The rearrangement uses TRBV28 and TRBJ1-3, with D possibly TRBD1 on 6 matching bases. Trimming took off 4 bases at V and 1 base at J, with 8 bases between the two ends. The CDR3 totals 14 residues. Germline CDR1 is MDHEN and CDR2 is SYDVKM. The CDR3 protein is CASSSTGSGNTIYF. The CDR3, as DNA: TGTGCCAGCAGTTCGACAGGTTCTGGAAACACCATATATTTT.

The rearrangement uses TRBV6-1 and TRBJ2-1; TRBD1 agrees at 11 bases. The trim removed 6 bases at V and 5 bases at J, leaving 6 bases unmatched. The germline V gene encodes CDR1 MNHNS and CDR2 SASEGT. CDR3 length: 15 amino acids. CDR3 amino acids: CASRGQGANNNEQFF. CDR3 bases: TGTGCCAGCAGAGGACAGGGGGCTAACAACAATGAGCAGTTCTTC.

V gene TRBV30 combines with J gene TRBJ2-7; 8 bases are shared with TRBD2. V dropped 2 bases and J dropped 3; count of bases not matched to a gene: 3. The CDR3 is 13 amino acids. Germline CDR1 is GTSNPN and CDR2 is SVGIG (reference sequence). Written as DNA, the CDR3 is TGTGCCTGGAGTACCGGGACTAGCTACGAGCAGTACTTC. Protein product: CAWSTGTSYEQYF.

Here the CDR3 reads CAVRGSGEKLFF. For the CDR3, the DNA is TGTGCCGTTCGAGGGTCAGGGGAAAAACTGTTTTTT. The J gene is TRBJ1-4, the V gene TRBV10-3; D perhaps matches TRBD1 (5 bases). The CDR3 has 12 residues. Germline V gene data show CDR1 as ENHRY and CDR2 as SYGVKD. Trimming cost V 11 bases and J 8 bases, with 15 bases left between them.

For this clone: A much larger clone lies one base from this, so it may be a read error. The same CDR3 is also encoded by other DNA sequences in this sample. The chain is built from TRBV6-1 and TRBJ2-7; D is undetermined. CDR1 is MNHNS, CDR2 SASEGT, per germline. The CDR3 extends over 10 amino acids. The V and J ends lost 8 bases and 4 bases respectively, with 6 bases between them. The CDR3 sequence is CASGVYEQYF. CDR3 nucleotide sequence: TGTGCCAGCGGGGTATACGAGCAGTACTTC.

The rearrangement links TRBV28 to TRBJ2-7, with D unclear. CDR1 is MDHEN, CDR2 SYDVKM, per germline. Trimming left V 2 bases short and J 3 bases short, with 2 bases between. CDR3 size: 11 residues. The CDR3 loop reads CASSLHYEQYF. CDR3 DNA: TGTGCCAGCAGTTTACACTACGAGCAGTACTTC.

V and J are TRBV7-9 and TRBJ1-5, with a weak D call TRBD1 (5 bases). V was shortened by 1 base and J by 9 bases, with 16 bases between the two germline ends. This CDR3 has 15 amino acids. Germline V gene data show CDR1 as SEHNR and CDR2 as FQNEAQ (reference sequence). For the CDR3, the DNA is TGTGCCAGCAGCTTAGGCCCGCAGGGTAGCGGGCCCCAGCATTTT. It translates to CASSLGPQGSGPQHF.

The chain couples TRBV7-8 to TRBJ1-1, with D possibly matching TRBD1 (5 bases). The V gene lost 5 bases and the J gene lost 6 bases, with 10 bases spanning the gap. Germline loops: CDR1 SGHVS, CDR2 FQNEAQ. There are 12 residues in the CDR3. The DNA for the CDR3 is TGTGCCAGCAGCAATCAGGGTCCTGAAGCTTTCTTT. Its protein is CASSNQGPEAFF.

In DNA form, the CDR3 reads TGTGCCAGCAGCCCGACTAGCGGTTCCTCCTACGAGCAGTACTTC. This codes for CASSPTSGSSYEQYF. The chain uses TRBV7-3 and TRBJ2-7; the match to TRBD2 covers 9 bases. CDR3 size: 15 residues. V shed 5 bases, J shed 0 bases, and the junction held 5 bases outside the gene matches. Germline loops: CDR1 SGHTA, CDR2 FQGTGA.

CDR3 DNA sequence: TGTGCCAGCAGTTACTCATCGGGGAGCAATCAGCCCCAGCATTTT. This gives the protein CASSYSSGSNQPQHF. The chain couples TRBV6-6 to TRBJ1-5; D is unresolved. The CDR3 length is 15 residues. Looked up from germline, CDR1 is MNHNY and CDR2 is SVGAGI (reference sequence). V dropped 0 bases and J dropped 1 base, with 7 bases sitting between them.

The V and J genes are TRBV9 and TRBJ2-2; D unclear. CDR1 and CDR2 (germline): SGDLS, YYNGEE. The CDR3 extends over 13 amino acids. V gave up 5 bases and J gave up 3 bases, with 8 bases separating them. This chain's CDR3 is CASSDTYTGELFF. The CDR3 DNA is TGTGCCAGCAGTGACACATACACCGGGGAGCTGTTTTTT.